This T cell receptor (beta chain) was profiled in a study of monozygotic twins with inflammatory bowel disease. The length of the CDR3 is 17 residues. From germline, CDR1 is SGDLS and CDR2 YYNGEE. Per TCR library, approximately 3.5 ug of total RNA was used. UMIs that had a 6-nucleotide sample barcode were put in using template switching. TCRdb reanalyzed the 5' RACE reads, giving one entry per CDR3 protein sequence and no DNA. The sample holds nearly 450,000 distinct CDR3 sequences. Whole blood supplied total RNA, and T cells were not sorted. The gene calls are TRBV9 and TRBJ2-2; no DNA is available, so the TRBD1 call from TCRdb remains unchecked. The source of this sequence is a human donor with ulcerative colitis or Crohn's disease, or a healthy co-twin of an affected twin (not recorded which). The specimen was blood. CDR3 sequence reads: CASSVGLPGPAAGELFF.